The sequence of this TCR beta chain was determined in a study of CD8 T cells in Susac syndrome. General study findings and limits: The study's TCR sequencing and HLA analysis drew on a certain number of individuals. That number was acknowledged as relatively small.

Random hexamers were used to reverse transcribe an amount of about 0.5 to 1 ug RNA. From the immunoSEQ multiplex PCR reads, TCRdb called clonotypes with MiXCR, one entry per CDR3 protein. The sample holds about 120,000 distinct CDR3 sequences, around 94% seen once. The authors sequenced TCR beta from blood CD8+ and CD4+ T cells. This CDR3 spans 17 amino acids. Deletions cut 7 bases from V and 2 bases from J, with 23 bases between. CDR1 is SNHLY and CDR2 is FYNNEI in the germline V gene. This clonotype occurred once. Its target is unknown. This receptor was obtained from a human donor with multiple sclerosis. The V gene is TRBV2, the J gene TRBJ1-2; D gene ambiguous. The specimen was CD4+ T cells from PBMCs. Here the CDR3 DNA reads TGTGCCAGCACCACACTGCCGAGCGGACGAAGAAACTATGGCTACACCTTC. This translates into CASTTLPSGRRNYGYTF. Looking up the rest from reference TRBV2 and TRBJ1-2 gives the full variable domain: EPEVTQTPSHQVTQMGQEVILRCVPISNHLYFYWYRQILGQKVEFLVSFYNNEISEKSEIFDDQFSVERPDGSNFTLKIRSTKLEDSAMYFCASTTLPSGRRNYGYTFGSGTRLTVV.